Each of the 19 T cell receptor beta chains below was sequenced from the same sample in a study of OX40 agonist ivuxolimab in advanced cancers. Produced via immunoSEQ multiplex PCR; TCRdb's table is partial and in-frame only. This sample yields more than 50,000 clones, of which 65% to 90% are seen a single time; 2% to 3% belongs to the top ten. The sample was CD4+ or CD8+ T cells sorted from blood, taken in a trial of the OX40 agonist ivuxolimab. These receptors originate from an adult with an advanced solid tumor such as melanoma, head and neck, liver or kidney cancer.

The J gene is TRBJ1-2, the V gene TRBV5-1; 7 bases agree with TRBD1. Germline V lookup: CDR1 SGHRS, CDR2 YFSETQ. There are 16 residues in the CDR3. V was clipped by 0 bases and J by 3 bases; unmatched bases: 8. The CDR3 DNA reads as TGCGCCAGCAGCTTGGAGGGGGCCCACAGCGACTATGGCTACACCTTC. It specifies CASSLEGAHSDYGYTF. Filled out from reference TRBV5-1 and TRBJ1-2, the complete variable domain reads KAGVTQTPRYLIKTRGQQVTLSCSPISGHRSVSWYQQTPGQGLQFLFEYFSETQRNKGNFPGRFSGRQFSNSRSEMNVSTLELGDSALYLCASSLEGAHSDYGYTFGSGTRLTVV.

The chain employs TRBV6-1 and TRBJ1-5; possible D gene TRBD1, 6 bases. The germline gives CDR1 MNHNS, CDR2 SASEGT. The V and J ends lost 4 bases and 6 bases respectively, with 16 bases between them. CDR3 length: 15 amino acids. For the CDR3, the DNA is TGTGCCAGCAGTGGAGGACAGTCGCAGGGTCAGCCCCAGCATTTT. Residues: CASSGGQSQGQPQHF.

The table lists this clone with a count of one. The rearrangement uses TRBV11-2 and TRBJ2-7, with 7 bases identical to TRBD1. Germline V gene sequence: CDR1 SGHAT, CDR2 FQNNGV. The CDR3 totals 14 residues. Trimming took 7 bases from V and 3 from J; bases not matched to a gene: 9. CDR3 coding DNA: TGTGCCAGCAACTCGGACAGGAGGTTCTACGAGCAGTACTTC. Its translation: CASNSDRRFYEQYF.

V and J are TRBV19 and TRBJ2-6; D is unresolved. This CDR3 has 16 residues. The V gene lost 4 bases and the J gene lost 2 bases, with 12 bases spanning the gap. Looked up from germline, CDR1 is LNHDA and CDR2 is SQIVND (reference sequence). CDR3 DNA sequence: TGTGCCAGTAGTACCGATAGGGTGCCTGGGGCCAACGTCCTGACTTTC. Amino acids: CASSTDRVPGANVLTF.

CDR3 residues: CASSYGRNTGELFF. CDR3 DNA: TGTGCCAGCAGCTATGGACGGAACACCGGGGAGCTGTTTTTT. The J gene is TRBJ2-2, the V gene TRBV11-3; no firm D call. The germline gives CDR1 SGHNT, CDR2 YENEEA. CDR3 length: 14 residues. The V end lost 4 bases, the J end lost 1 base, and 7 bases lay between the germline ends.

The chain is built from TRBV5-1 and TRBJ2-6; D is perhaps TRBD1 (5 bases). This CDR3 comprises 14 residues. Germline V lookup: CDR1 SGHRS, CDR2 YFSETQ. Trimming removed 5 bases from V and 2 bases from J, with 8 bases in between. The CDR3 spells CASSPGTGANVLTF. CDR3 in DNA: TGCGCCAGCAGTCCAGGGACTGGGGCCAACGTCCTGACTTTC.

The chain combines TRBV7-3 with TRBJ2-7; D is ambiguous. This CDR3 region has 17 residues. V lost 2 bases to trimming and J lost 2 bases, with 19 bases between them. The germline V gene encodes CDR1 SGHTA and CDR2 FQGTGA. The CDR3 is CASSLVAVHITTYEQYF. The CDR3, as DNA: TGTGCCAGCAGCTTAGTTGCAGTCCACATTACTACCTACGAGCAGTACTTC. The entire variable domain, with the rest obtained from reference TRBV7-3 and TRBJ2-7, is as follows: GAGVSQTPSNKVTEKGKYVELRCDPISGHTALYWYRQSLGQGPEFLIYFQGTGAADDSGLPNDRFFAVRPEGSVSTLKIQRTERGDSAVYLCASSLVAVHITTYEQYFGPGTRLTVT.

This clone has just one count. The chain uses TRBV6-5 and TRBJ2-7; the match to TRBD1 covers 8 bases. CDR1 is MNHEY and CDR2 is SVGAGI in the germline V gene. CDR3 length equals 15 residues. Unmatched junction bases numbered 14, after V lost 6 bases and J lost 7 bases. CDR3 in DNA: TGTGCCAGCAGCACCAGACAGGGGCAAGGTCTGGAGCAGTACTTC. It codes for CASSTRQGQGLEQYF.

The V call is TRBV9, the J call TRBJ2-5; 14 bases are shared with TRBD2. Looked up from germline, CDR1 is SGDLS and CDR2 is YYNGEE. The V gene end was trimmed by 4 bases and the J gene end by 5 bases; junction bases not matched to a gene: 7. The CDR3 spans 16 residues. The CDR3 protein is CASSPTSGGAMETQYF. In DNA form, the CDR3 reads TGTGCCAGCAGCCCGACTAGCGGGGGGGCCATGGAGACCCAGTACTTC.

This chain joins TRBV7-3 and TRBJ2-1; TRBD2 matches at 7 bases. This CDR3 region has 15 residues. Trimming took 0 bases from V and 6 from J; bases not matched to a gene: 5. Per the germline V gene, CDR1 is SGHTA and CDR2 is FQGTGA. CDR3 in amino acids: CASSLTAGVGNEQFF. CDR3 nucleotide sequence: TGTGCCAGCAGCTTAACGGCGGGGGTAGGCAATGAGCAGTTCTTC.

This clone was seen only once. V gene TRBV20-1 combines with J gene TRBJ2-5, with D uncertain. V lost 3 bases, J lost 4 bases, and 6 bases lay in between. The germline V gene has CDR1 DFQATT and CDR2 SNEGSKA (reference sequence). The CDR3 is made up of 11 amino acids. The CDR3 DNA is TGCAGTGCTAGTGGTGGAGAGACCCAGTACTTC. It yields the protein CSASGGETQYF.

The chain combines TRBV9 with TRBJ1-2, with 10 bases matching TRBD1. Germline V gene sequence: CDR1 SGDLS, CDR2 YYNGEE. J lost 5 bases, V lost 3 bases, and 13 bases had no gene match. The CDR3 runs to 17 residues. The CDR3 reads CASSAGDRGFKRYGYTF. CDR3 DNA: TGTGCCAGCAGCGCAGGGGACAGGGGATTTAAACGGTATGGCTACACCTTC.

This chain joins TRBV6-1 and TRBJ1-4; TRBD1 is a possible D gene (5 bases). V lost 3 bases and J 3 bases, leaving 11 bases between the germline ends. Germline assignment: CDR1 MNHNS and CDR2 SASEGT. The CDR3 extends over 15 amino acids. This CDR3 reads CASSETREPNEKLFF. For the CDR3, the DNA is TGTGCCAGCAGTGAGACCAGGGAGCCTAATGAAAAACTGTTTTTT.

The chain employs TRBV9 and TRBJ2-2, with unresolved D. V shed 5 bases and J shed 5 bases, with 10 bases lying between them. CDR1 and CDR2 from the germline V gene are SGDLS and YYNGEE. The CDR3 sequence is 13 residues long. In DNA, the CDR3 is TGTGCCAGCAGTTATGACGGTACCGGGGAGCTGTTTTTT. Protein product: CASSYDGTGELFF.

The chain employs TRBV9 and TRBJ1-1; D perhaps matches TRBD1 (5 bases). V lost 3 bases, J lost 1 base, and 7 bases lay in between. This CDR3 has 13 amino acids. Per the germline V gene, CDR1 is SGDLS and CDR2 is YYNGEE. The CDR3 coding sequence is TGTGCCAGCAGCGAGGGACCGAACACTGAAGCTTTCTTT. It translates to CASSEGPNTEAFF.

The chain has TRBV19 and TRBJ2-5; a possible D gene is TRBD1 (5 bases). There are 14 residues in the CDR3. V lost 4 bases and J lost 4, with 13 bases in between. Germline CDR1 LNHDA, CDR2 SQIVND (reference sequence). CDR3 DNA sequence: TGTGCCAGTAGTAGGGGCGCCTCGTTAGAGACCCAGTACTTC. Translating gives CASSRGASLETQYF. The full variable domain, with the rest looked up from reference TRBV19 and TRBJ2-5, is DGGITQSPKYLFRKEGQNVTLSCEQNLNHDAMYWYRQDPGQGLRLIYYSQIVNDFQKGDIAEGYSVSREKKESFPLTVTSAQKNPTAFYLCASSRGASLETQYFGPGTRLLVL.

The chain uses TRBV7-9 and TRBJ1-1; no definite D call. Per the germline V gene, CDR1 is SEHNR and CDR2 is FQNEAQ (reference sequence). The CDR3 spans 14 residues. The V end lost 4 bases, the J end lost 1 base, and 10 bases lay between the germline ends. The CDR3: CASSSGSPNTEAFF. The CDR3 DNA reads as TGTGCCAGCAGCTCGGGGTCGCCGAACACTGAAGCTTTCTTT.

The chain carries TRBV7-9 and TRBJ2-4; 8 bases agree with TRBD2. V was clipped by 3 bases and J by 4 bases; unmatched bases: 2. CDR3 length: 14 amino acids. The germline V gene has CDR1 SEHNR and CDR2 FQNEAQ (reference sequence). This CDR3 reads CASSLERGKNIQYF. CDR3 DNA: TGTGCCAGCAGCTTGGAGCGGGGGAAAAACATTCAGTACTTC.

This chain joins TRBV19 and TRBJ1-5; 9 positions match TRBD1. The germline V gene has CDR1 LNHDA and CDR2 SQIVND (reference sequence). The junction had 11 bases not matched to a gene; V was cut back by 2 bases and J by 6 bases. This CDR3 region has 17 residues. CDR3 amino acids: CASSITRGGQGVQPQHF. As DNA, the CDR3 is TGTGCCAGTAGTATAACCCGAGGGGGACAGGGTGTTCAGCCCCAGCATTTT.